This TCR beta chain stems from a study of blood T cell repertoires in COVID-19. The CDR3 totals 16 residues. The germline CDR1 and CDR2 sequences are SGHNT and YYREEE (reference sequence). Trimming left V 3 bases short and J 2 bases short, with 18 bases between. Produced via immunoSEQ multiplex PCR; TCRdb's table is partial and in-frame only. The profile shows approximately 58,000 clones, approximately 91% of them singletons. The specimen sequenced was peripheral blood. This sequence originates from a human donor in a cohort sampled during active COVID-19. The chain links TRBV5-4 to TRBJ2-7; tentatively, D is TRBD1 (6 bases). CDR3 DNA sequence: TGTGCCAGCAGCTCACAAACTACAGGGCTCACCTACGAGCAGTACTTC. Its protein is CASSSQTTGLTYEQYF.